This is a list of T cell receptor beta chains from one sample in a study of blood T cell repertoires in COVID-19. Assay: immunoSEQ multiplex PCR; the TCRdb copy retains only in-frame clones and omits some. The sample lists around 310,000 clones, around 90% occurring once. Sequencing was done on a sample of peripheral blood. These receptors came from a woman aged 30 to 39 with COVID-19, enrolled during active disease. The CDR3 runs from the conserved cysteine through the conserved F or W. The D gene is left open where the match is weak. Size is stated for part of the rows, as once, few or many counts, or as a class when the clone is expanded.

J gene | clone size | D gene | V gene | CDR3 DNA | CDR3 protein
TRBJ2-7 | NA | NA | TRBV5-1 | TGCGCCAGCAGCTTGGGACAGGACCCTTCCTACGAGCAGTACTTC | CASSLGQDPSYEQYF
TRBJ2-1 | NA | NA | TRBV2 | TGTGCCAGCGGCCCGAGGGAGCGGGCCTACAATGAGCAGTTCTTC | CASGPRERAYNEQFF
TRBJ1-2 | NA | NA | TRBV4-3 | TGCGCCAGCAGCCAGTCCCACGGCAGGACTAACTATGGCTACACCTTC | CASSQSHGRTNYGYTF
TRBJ2-4 | NA | TRBD2 | TRBV2 | TGTGCCAGCAGTGGACTAGCGGTAGCCAAAAACATTCAGTACTTC | CASSGLAVAKNIQYF
TRBJ1-3 | NA | NA | TRBV28 | TGTGCCAGCAGTTTACCAGGGTCCTTGATGGGAAACACCATATATTTT | CASSLPGSLMGNTIYF
TRBJ2-1 | NA | TRBD2 | TRBV19 | TGTGCCAGTAGTATTAGGTTGGCGGGAGGCTACAATGAGCAGTTCTTC | CASSIRLAGGYNEQFF
TRBJ2-5 | NA | NA | TRBV18 | TGTGCCAGCTCACCAAATTCCGAGAGTGAGACCCAGTACTTC | CASSPNSESETQYF
TRBJ2-3 | NA | TRBD2 | TRBV28 | TGTGCCAGCAGTCCTACCCCGGGACTAGCGGGAAGAGGAAGCACAGATACGCAGTATTTT | CASSPTPGLAGRGSTDTQYF
TRBJ2-7 | once | TRBD2 | TRBV6-6 | TGTGCCAGCAGTTACACTGAGGGTCCCACGGGGGGCGAGCAGTACTTC | CASSYTEGPTGGEQYF
TRBJ2-7 | NA | TRBD2 | TRBV7-2 | TGTGCCAGCAGCCGTACTAGCGGGGGCCCCTACGAGCAGTACTTC | CASSRTSGGPYEQYF
TRBJ1-1 | NA | TRBD1 | TRBV4-1 | TGCGCCAGCAGCCGGAACAGGGGGCTAAACACTGAAGCTTTCTTT | CASSRNRGLNTEAFF
TRBJ1-5 | NA | NA | TRBV24-1 | TGTGCCACCAGTGACACGGACACTCCCCAGCATTTT | CATSDTDTPQHF
TRBJ2-2 | NA | TRBD1 | TRBV7-3 | TGTGCCAGCAGCCCCCAGGGGGCTGCCGGGGAGCTGTTTTTT | CASSPQGAAGELFF
TRBJ1-5 | NA | NA | TRBV6-4 | TGTGCCAGCAGAAGTATATACAGGGTGAATCAGCCCCAGCATTTT | CASRSIYRVNQPQHF
TRBJ2-3 | NA | NA | TRBV6-2/TRBV6-3 | TGTGCCAGCAGTTGGGATGGCAGGGCTTTAACAGATACGCAGTATTTT | CASSWDGRALTDTQYF
TRBJ1-1 | NA | TRBD1 | TRBV6-2/TRBV6-3 | TGTGCCAGCAGTTACTCAGGACAGGCCGATCCTGAAGCTTTCTTT | CASSYSGQADPEAFF
TRBJ2-5 | NA | NA | TRBV21-1 | TGTGCCAGCAGACAGCAGCGGGACCTGGAGACCCAGTACTTC | CASRQQRDLETQYF
TRBJ2-4 | NA | NA | TRBV5-1 | TGCGCCAGCAGCCCGGGCGCGGGCAGAAACATTCAGTACTTC | CASSPGAGRNIQYF
TRBJ2-7 | NA | NA | TRBV18 | TGTGCCAGCTCAAGGGGACTTAACCACGAGCAGTACTTC | CASSRGLNHEQYF
TRBJ1-2 | NA | NA | TRBV7-9 | TGTGCCAGCGCTGGACACCCCAACTATGGCTACACCTTC | CASAGHPNYGYTF
TRBJ1-2 | NA | TRBD1 | TRBV7-3 | TGTGCCAGCAGCCCGGGACAGGGCTATGGCTACACCTTC | CASSPGQGYGYTF
TRBJ2-2 | NA | NA | TRBV28 | TGTGCCAGCAGTGCCCTCCCCTCAGGGAACACCGGGGAGCTGTTTTTT | CASSALPSGNTGELFF
TRBJ2-1 | NA | NA | TRBV7-8 | TGTGCCAGCAGCCCTATCCAGGGCGCCGGCCGAAACAATGAGCAGTTCTTC | CASSPIQGAGRNNEQFF